These 29 T cell receptor beta chains were sequenced from one sample in a study of T cells after yellow fever vaccination. One entry per CDR3 protein results from TCRdb running MiXCR on the 5' RACE reads. This sample has around 30,000 distinct CDR3 sequences, with more than 9% found just once. Sequencing was performed on PBMCs, either bulk or a sorted T-cell subset (CD4+, CD8+, memory, or dextramer-sorted; not recorded which), taken roughly 14 days after the first yellow fever vaccination. These receptor sequences come from a man younger than 35 who received the YFV17D yellow fever vaccine.

This clonotype was recorded at least ten times. This sequence joins TRBV27 and TRBJ1-5; D unresolved. Germline assignment: CDR1 MNHEY and CDR2 SMNVEV (reference sequence). The CDR3 totals 13 residues. Trimming took off 3 bases at V and 1 base at J, with 4 bases between the two ends. The CDR3 DNA sequence: TGTGCCAGCAGTTTCAAGAGCAATCAGCCCCAGCATTTT. Its protein product is CASSFKSNQPQHF.

This clonotype showed up many times. The rearrangement joins TRBV5-4 to TRBJ1-2, with D hard to call. CDR3 length equals 15 residues. Germline V gene lookup returns CDR1 SGHNT and CDR2 YYREEE (reference sequence). The ends were cut back, 1 base at V and 7 bases at J, with 17 bases in the middle. Written as DNA, the CDR3 is TGTGCCAGCAGCTTGAAAATTAATTGGAAGGGTGGCTACACCTTC. It encodes CASSLKINWKGGYTF.

In this sample, this clonotype turned up many times. The genes are TRBV3-1 and TRBJ1-1, with D hard to call. This CDR3 comprises 17 residues. The V and J ends lost 4 bases and 2 bases respectively, with 20 bases between them. Germline CDR1 reads LGHDT; CDR2 reads YNNKEL (reference sequence). In DNA form, the CDR3 reads TGTGCCAGCAGCCCCAGACTGTTTGGGCAGACTAACACTGAAGCTTTCTTT. This codes for CASSPRLFGQTNTEAFF.

In its sample, this clonotype was seen many times. The chain employs TRBV4-3 and TRBJ1-2; D is unresolved. V was shortened by 2 bases and J by 0 bases, with 7 bases between the two germline ends. The V gene's germline CDR1 is LGHNA and CDR2 YSLEER. CDR3 length equals 14 residues. In DNA, the CDR3 is TGCGCCAGCAGCCAAACGAGCCCTAACTATGGCTACACCTTC. Residues: CASSQTSPNYGYTF.

This clonotype was counted only a few times. The chain is built from TRBV4-3 and TRBJ1-3; D call uncertain. Trimming left V 4 bases short and J 1 base short, with 8 bases between. CDR1 and CDR2 from the germline V gene are LGHNA and YSLEER. This CDR3 contains 14 residues. This CDR3 reads CASSRASSGNTIYF. The CDR3 DNA is TGCGCCAGCAGCCGGGCGTCGTCTGGAAACACCATATATTTT.

This clonotype has at least ten counts. The chain combines TRBV20-1 with TRBJ2-7; TRBD2 matches at 8 bases. V shed 6 bases and J 6 bases; nucleotides not matched to a gene: 10. The CDR3 is 13 amino acids. Germline values: CDR1 DFQATT, CDR2 SNEGSKA (reference sequence). The CDR3 protein is CSASGTRPPEQYF. The CDR3 DNA sequence: TGCAGTGCCTCCGGGACTAGACCCCCCGAGCAGTACTTC.

As concerns this clonotype: Given a much more abundant clone one base away, this may be a read error. The rearrangement joins TRBV4-1 to TRBJ1-6; maybe TRBD1 (5 bases). CDR1 and CDR2 from the germline V gene are MGHRA and YSYEKL. The CDR3 covers 18 residues. V was trimmed by 1 base and J by 8 bases, leaving 21 bases between them. CDR3 coding DNA: TGCGCCAGCAGCCAAGTGGGGTTGGGGGTGGCCGCTTATTCACCCCTCCACTTT. Its translation is CASSQVGLGVAAYSPLHF.

About this clonotype itself: This may stem from a read error, because a much larger clone lies one nucleotide away. V is TRBV28 and J is TRBJ1-1; D possibly corresponds to TRBD1 (5 bases). The CDR3 extends over 13 amino acids. Germline values: CDR1 MDHEN, CDR2 SYDVKM. The CDR3 loop is CTSKGPGGFEAFF. CDR3 coding DNA: TGTACCAGCAAGGGGCCCGGGGGTTTTGAGGCTTTCTTT.

This clonotype was counted ten times or more. The rearrangement uses TRBV20-1 and TRBJ1-6; D unresolved. The germline V gene has CDR1 DFQATT and CDR2 SNEGSKA (reference sequence). V shed 3 bases and J shed 5 bases, with 5 bases lying between them. The CDR3 covers 12 residues. Here the CDR3 reads CSASQNNSPLHF. The CDR3 DNA sequence: TGCAGTGCTAGTCAGAATAATTCACCCCTCCACTTT.

This rearrangement joins TRBV10-3 to TRBJ2-5, with 9 positions matching TRBD2. Per the germline V gene, CDR1 is ENHRY and CDR2 is SYGVKD. V lost 10 bases and J lost 4; bases outside the gene matches: 10. This CDR3 is 14 amino acids long. The CDR3 region has the DNA TGTGCCACCCAATTAGCGGGGGCGACAGAGACCCAGTACTTC. Its protein is CATQLAGATETQYF.

Points on this clonotype: This may be a read error: a much more frequent sequence differs by one nucleotide. The rearrangement uses TRBV24-1 and TRBJ1-2; possible D gene TRBD1, 5 bases. V lost 3 bases and J 4 bases, leaving 11 bases between the germline ends. This CDR3 spans 14 amino acids. Germline CDR1 and CDR2: KGHDR and SFDVKD. The CDR3 DNA follows: TGTGCCACCAGTGATCCCGTGACAGTCTATGGCTACACCTTC. Translation: CATSDPVTVYGYTF.

This clonotype was seen repeatedly, ten times or more. The V and J genes are TRBV5-1 and TRBJ2-1, with D perhaps TRBD1 (6 bases). The CDR3 sequence is 13 residues long. Trimming pared 2 bases from V and 6 bases from J, leaving 9 bases between. In germline, CDR1 is SGHRS, CDR2 YFSETQ. As DNA, the CDR3 is TGCGCCAGCAGCTTCACAGGGTTCAATGAGCAGTTCTTC. Protein product: CASSFTGFNEQFF.

This clonotype was recorded many times. The V and J genes are TRBV4-1 and TRBJ1-6; TRBD1 might be the D (5 bases). This CDR3 is 14 amino acids long. V was clipped by 5 bases and J by 6 bases, with 11 bases between them. CDR1 is MGHRA and CDR2 is YSYEKL in the germline V gene. The CDR3 spells CASSWTGPNSPLHF. The DNA of the CDR3 is TGCGCCAGCAGCTGGACGGGACCTAATTCACCCCTCCACTTT.

In its sample, this clonotype was seen many times. V usage is TRBV20-1 and J usage is TRBJ1-1, with D uncertain. Germline loops: CDR1 DFQATT, CDR2 SNEGSKA (reference sequence). The CDR3 runs to 12 residues. V dropped 1 base and J dropped 0 bases, with 3 bases sitting between them. The CDR3 sequence is CSARALNTEAFF. The CDR3 coding sequence is TGCAGTGCTAGAGCCTTGAACACTGAAGCTTTCTTT.

This clonotype was counted ten times or more. J is TRBJ2-1 and V is TRBV11-2; possible D gene TRBD1, 5 bases. This CDR3 has 17 amino acids. Germline V lookup: CDR1 SGHAT, CDR2 FQNNGV. V shed 2 bases and J shed 5 bases, with 19 bases lying between them. CDR3 sequence: CASSLPNYRTPNNEQFF. The CDR3 nucleotides read TGTGCCAGCAGCTTACCTAATTACAGGACCCCAAACAATGAGCAGTTCTTC.

At least ten counts were recorded for this clonotype. The rearrangement joins TRBV27 to TRBJ1-6; 9 nucleotides line up with TRBD1. Germline V lookup: CDR1 MNHEY, CDR2 SMNVEV (reference sequence). Trimming cost V 2 bases and J 7 bases; bases outside gene matches: 6. CDR3 length equals 16 residues. The DNA for the CDR3 is TGTGCCAGCAGTTTACCGGACAGGGGAGGAAATTCACCCCTCCACTTT. It codes for CASSLPDRGGNSPLHF.

This clonotype was picked up many times. The V gene is TRBV7-9, the J gene TRBJ1-4; 8 bases fit TRBD1. After removal of 5 bases from V and 8 bases from J, the junction contained 7 bases not matched to a gene. The CDR3 contains 14 residues. Germline CDR1 and CDR2: SEHNR and FQNEAQ (reference sequence). The CDR3 loop is CASSRTGIGEKLFF. CDR3 bases: TGTGCCAGCAGCCGGACAGGGATCGGCGAAAAACTGTTTTTT.

Concerning this clonotype itself: This clone may be a read error of a much larger clone one base away. The rearrangement links TRBV18 to TRBJ2-1, with unresolved D. The CDR3 sequence is 12 residues long. Germline V gene lookup returns CDR1 KGHSH and CDR2 LQKENI. Trimming took off 0 bases at V and 10 bases at J, with 7 bases between the two ends. The DNA for the CDR3 is TGTGCCAGCTCACCACCGGTGGGGGAGCAGTTCTTC. The encoded protein is CASSPPVGEQFF.

About this clonotype: A much bigger clone sits one base away, suggesting this may be a read error. The V gene is TRBV7-8, the J gene TRBJ2-1; tentative D call: TRBD1 (5 bases). This CDR3 spans 13 amino acids. The V gene's germline CDR1 is SGHVS and CDR2 FQNEAQ. Deletions cut 0 bases from V and 8 bases from J, with 8 bases between. The CDR3 sequence: CASSLARVDEQFF. DNA for the CDR3: TGTGCCAGCAGCTTAGCCAGGGTGGATGAGCAGTTCTTC.

This clonotype was counted many times. V gene TRBV5-1 combines with J gene TRBJ1-1, with D uncertain. Germline values: CDR1 SGHRS, CDR2 YFSETQ. V lost 0 bases to trimming and J lost 1 base, with 10 bases between them. This CDR3 is built from 15 residues. Here the CDR3 reads CASSLEPGTNTEAFF. The CDR3 DNA is TGCGCCAGCAGCTTGGAACCGGGAACGAACACTGAAGCTTTCTTT. Combining the CDR3 with reference TRBV5-1 and TRBJ1-1 gives the whole variable domain KAGVTQTPRYLIKTRGQQVTLSCSPISGHRSVSWYQQTPGQGLQFLFEYFSETQRNKGNFPGRFSGRQFSNSRSEMNVSTLELGDSALYLCASSLEPGTNTEAFFGQGTRLTVV.

This clonotype was counted ten times or more. The chain carries TRBV12-5 and TRBJ2-7; 9 nucleotides line up with TRBD1. The CDR3 runs to 14 residues. CDR1 is LGHNT and CDR2 is FRNRAP in the germline V gene. V dropped 9 bases and J dropped 4; count of bases not matched to a gene: 10. The CDR3 is CARPPGQGSYEQYV. The CDR3 region has the DNA TGTGCTAGGCCCCCGGGACAGGGATCATACGAGCAGTACGTC.

The table lists this clonotype with many counts. The V gene is TRBV7-2, the J gene TRBJ2-6; no clear D gene. The CDR3 covers 15 residues. V was clipped by 1 base and J by 0 bases, with 4 bases between them. The germline V gene encodes CDR1 SGHTA and CDR2 FQGNSA. DNA of the CDR3: TGTGCCAGCAGCTTAGAGGTCTCTGGGGCCAACGTCCTGACTTTC. Amino acids: CASSLEVSGANVLTF. The entire variable domain, with the rest obtained from reference TRBV7-2 and TRBJ2-6, is as follows: GAGVSQSPSNKVTEKGKDVELRCDPISGHTALYWYRQSLGQGLEFLIYFQGNSAPDKSGLPSDRFSAERTGGSVSTLTIQRTQQEDSAVYLCASSLEVSGANVLTFGAGSRLTVL.

This clonotype appeared many times. J is TRBJ1-5 and V is TRBV27; perhaps TRBD1 as D (5 bases). This CDR3 has 13 amino acids. CDR1 and CDR2 from the germline V gene are MNHEY and SMNVEV (reference sequence). V lost 8 bases and J 1 base, leaving 9 bases between the germline ends. The CDR3 is CASVGASNQPQHF. In DNA, the CDR3 is TGTGCCAGCGTCGGGGCCAGCAATCAGCCCCAGCATTTT.

This clonotype was picked up many times. The chain has TRBV6-1 and TRBJ2-1; 10 bases map to TRBD1. This CDR3 is built from 14 residues. In germline, CDR1 is MNHNS, CDR2 SASEGT. Unmatched junction bases numbered 7, after V lost 7 bases and J lost 7 bases. CDR3 nucleotide sequence: TGTGCCAGCACGGCGGGACAGGGGTGGAATGAGCAGTTCTTC. Amino acid sequence: CASTAGQGWNEQFF.

This clonotype occurred many times. Here the CDR3 DNA reads TGCAGTGCAAATCCGGGGGTACTCCAGCCCCAGCATTTT. Amino acid sequence: CSANPGVLQPQHF. The chain links TRBV20-1 to TRBJ1-5; possibly TRBD1 for D (5 bases). In germline, CDR1 is DFQATT, CDR2 SNEGSKA (reference sequence). This CDR3 is 13 amino acids long. V was cut by 6 bases and J by 7 bases, with 16 bases left in between.

The table lists this clonotype with many counts. This rearrangement joins TRBV6-2 or TRBV6-3 to TRBJ2-3; D not certain. V was shortened by 6 bases and J by 4 bases, with 5 bases between the two germline ends. CDR1 is MNHEY and CDR2 is SVGEGT in the germline V gene. CDR3 size: 11 residues. This CDR3 reads CASSRADTQYF. The CDR3 nucleotides read TGTGCCAGCAGCCGAGCAGATACGCAGTATTTT.

This clonotype was seen many times. V is TRBV20-1 and J is TRBJ1-2, with D possibly matching TRBD1 (5 bases). The V gene lost 6 bases and the J gene lost 8 bases, with 16 bases spanning the gap. Germline V gene lookup returns CDR1 DFQATT and CDR2 SNEGSKA (reference sequence). The CDR3 has 12 residues. CDR3 bases: TGCAGTGCCCCCAGGCAGGGCGACGGCTACACCTTC. Its protein is CSAPRQGDGYTF.

This clonotype was picked up many times. J is TRBJ1-5 and V is TRBV6-2 or TRBV6-3, with D unclear. This CDR3 is built from 15 residues. V gave up 7 bases and J gave up 0 bases, with 13 bases separating them. In germline, CDR1 is MNHEY, CDR2 SVGEGT. The DNA for the CDR3 is TGTGCCAGCACCTACAACAGCGATAGCAATCAGCCCCAGCATTTT. This gives the protein CASTYNSDSNQPQHF.

This clonotype was seen repeatedly, ten times or more. The J gene is TRBJ1-2, the V gene TRBV12-3 or TRBV12-4, with D possibly TRBD1 on 6 matching bases. The CDR3 consists of 13 residues. Deletions cut 7 bases from V and 8 bases from J, with 17 bases between. The CDR3 region is CASTITQGLGYTF. The CDR3 DNA follows: TGTGCCAGCACCATTACACAGGGCCTGGGCTACACCTTC.